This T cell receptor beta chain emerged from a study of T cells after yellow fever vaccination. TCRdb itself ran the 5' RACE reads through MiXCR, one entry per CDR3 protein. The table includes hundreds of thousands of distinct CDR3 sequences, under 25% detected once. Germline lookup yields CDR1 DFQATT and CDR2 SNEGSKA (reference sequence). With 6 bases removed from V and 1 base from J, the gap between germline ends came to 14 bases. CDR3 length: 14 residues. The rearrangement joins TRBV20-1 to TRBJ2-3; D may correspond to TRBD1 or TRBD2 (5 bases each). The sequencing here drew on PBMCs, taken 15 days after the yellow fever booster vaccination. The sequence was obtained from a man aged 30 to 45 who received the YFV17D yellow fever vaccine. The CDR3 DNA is TGCAGTGCCCCCGTGGGGGTGGGCACAGATACGCAGTATTTT. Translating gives CSAPVGVGTDTQYF.